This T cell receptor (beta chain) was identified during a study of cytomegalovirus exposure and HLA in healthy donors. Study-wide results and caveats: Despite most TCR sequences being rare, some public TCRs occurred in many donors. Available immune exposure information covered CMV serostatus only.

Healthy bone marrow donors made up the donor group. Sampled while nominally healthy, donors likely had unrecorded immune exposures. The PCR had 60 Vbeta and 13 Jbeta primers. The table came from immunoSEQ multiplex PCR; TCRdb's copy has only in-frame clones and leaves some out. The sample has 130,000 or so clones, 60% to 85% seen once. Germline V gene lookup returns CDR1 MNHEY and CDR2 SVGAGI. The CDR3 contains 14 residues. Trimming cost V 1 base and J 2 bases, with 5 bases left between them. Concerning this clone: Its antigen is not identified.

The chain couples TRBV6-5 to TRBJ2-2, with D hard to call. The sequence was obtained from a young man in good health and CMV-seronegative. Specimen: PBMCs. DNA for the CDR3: TGTGCCAGCAGTTACTGGCCAAACACCGGGGAGCTGTTTTTT. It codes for CASSYWPNTGELFF.